This T cell receptor beta chain came from a study of read filtering for tumor transcriptome and immune sequencing. V lost 3 bases, J lost 4 bases, and 7 bases stayed unmatched. Per the germline V gene, CDR1 is SQVTM and CDR2 is ANQGSEA. The CDR3 runs to 14 residues. This clonotype was counted ten times or more. The target antigen is unknown. General observations from the study: Compared with RNA-seq, IR-seq gave much higher clonotype depth and reliability.

The library was built from about 400 ng RNA with molecular barcoded adaptors for alpha/delta and beta/gamma chains. TCRdb passed the reads through MiXCR, listing each CDR3 protein once. The table shows 100,000 to 150,000 distinct CDR3 sequences, with 10% to 15% occurring only once. The sample was a population of CD138-negative cells sorted from bone marrow. The V and J genes are TRBV29-1 and TRBJ2-3, with 7 bases fitting TRBD2. The TCR was taken from a donor over 35 with multiple myeloma. CDR3 protein: CSVDASGAPDTQYF. DNA for the CDR3: TGCAGCGTTGACGCTAGCGGAGCCCCAGATACGCAGTATTTT.